The 6 T cell receptor beta chains reported below all come from one sample, sequenced in a study of post-analysis software for immune sequencing data. General study results and limits: Elevated frequency relative to controls characterized 4 or 5 TRBV segments in patients, TRBV5-6, TRBV5-1 and TRBV20-1 among them.

Libraries were made from TCR beta cDNA, and they carried unique molecular identifiers. TCRdb processed the PCR reads anew with MiXCR; each CDR3 protein has one entry. Counted here are about 820,000 distinct CDR3 sequences, about 57% occurring once; the ten biggest clones make up approximately 4.5%. Antigens of these TCRs are unknown. Sequencing was carried out using blood. These receptors were collected from a girl aged 10-17 years with multiple sclerosis.

The genes are TRBV7-2 and TRBJ1-2; D not resolved. Germline values: CDR1 SGHTA, CDR2 FQGNSA. CDR3 length: 13 residues. Trimming took off 1 base at V and 7 bases at J, with 10 bases between the two ends. The CDR3 DNA reads as TGTGCCAGCAGCTTAGATCGACGTGGTGGCTACACCTTC. Translation gives CASSLDRRGGYTF.

This clonotype appeared a single time. This sequence joins TRBV3-1 and TRBJ2-6; 10 nucleotides match TRBD2. Germline CDR1 and CDR2: LGHDT and YNNKEL (reference sequence). J gave up 1 base and V 3 bases, and 12 bases lay outside the gene matches. This CDR3 has 20 amino acids. The CDR3 region is CASSHYRSSGGASGANVLTF. CDR3 nucleotide sequence: TGTGCCAGCAGCCACTATCGGTCTAGCGGGGGCGCTTCTGGGGCCAACGTCCTGACTTTC.

This clonotype was recorded only once. The CDR3, as DNA: TGCAGCGTCCTGGGACAGCTTTACAATGAGCAGTTCTTC. As protein: CSVLGQLYNEQFF. The V and J genes are TRBV29-1 and TRBJ2-1; 7 bases fit TRBD1. Trimming at V came to 6 bases and at J to 4 bases, leaving 6 bases not matched to a gene. The CDR3 consists of 13 residues. Germline values: CDR1 SQVTM, CDR2 ANQGSEA.

The J gene is TRBJ2-5, the V gene TRBV5-1; D assignment may be TRBD1 or TRBD2 (5 bases each). The J call is uncertain, as TRBJ2-7 better fits the DNA end. The germline V gene has CDR1 SGHRS and CDR2 YFSETQ. There are 16 residues in the CDR3. CDR3 region: CASRSRGDPTGYEQYF. CDR3 bases: TGCGCCAGCAGGAGTCGAGGGGACCCAACAGGATACGAGCAGTACTTC.

This clonotype is a singleton in its sample. V and J are TRBV14 and TRBJ2-7; 10 bases match TRBD1. Trimming removed 6 bases from V and 4 bases from J; junction bases left unmatched: 9. The CDR3 runs to 15 residues. The germline V gene has CDR1 SGHDN and CDR2 FVKESK. CDR3 sequence (DNA): TGTGCCAGCAGTCGACAGGGGGCAATGGGATACGAGCAGTACTTC. Its translation is CASSRQGAMGYEQYF.

The J gene is TRBJ2-7, the V gene TRBV5-5, with 11 bases fitting TRBD1. Trimming at V came to 0 bases and at J to 2 bases, leaving 4 bases not matched to a gene. Germline-derived CDR1 and CDR2 are SGHKS and YYEKEE (reference sequence). The CDR3 spans 16 residues. The CDR3 bases are TGTGCCAGCAGCTTGGTCTCGGGACAGGGGGCCTACGAGCAGTACTTC. This translates into CASSLVSGQGAYEQYF.